One T cell receptor (beta chain) is described in this entry. Its matching antigen is unknown. All participants had a single incident cervical HPV16 infection, and prevalent HPV16 infections were excluded. This record belongs to a study of T cells in women clearing cervical HPV infection. The wider study: Case blood was drawn a median about 150 days after lesion detection.

Study-wide results and limits: CIN3+ cases had significantly higher TCR repertoire richness than controls, but evenness did not differ.

The table came from immunoSEQ multiplex PCR; TCRdb's copy has only in-frame clones and leaves some out. The specimen's table records about 39,000 clones. Specimen: blood buffy coat. The source of this sequence is a woman aged 18-70 years with a cervical HPV16 infection that either progressed to CIN3+ or cleared (not recorded which).

The sequenced CDR3 bases are TGTGCCAGTAGCACCTCCGGACAGACCTATGGT. It codes for CASSTSGQTYG. The entire CDR3 is CASSTSGQTYGQYF. The V gene is TRBV19, the J gene TRBJ2-4, with a weak D call TRBD1 (6 bases). The read ends 3 residues before the CDR3 terminus; that terminus is restored from the germline J gene. The CDR3 loop spans 14 amino acids. Germline V lookup: CDR1 LNHDA, CDR2 SQIVND (reference sequence). The full variable domain, its missing parts supplied by reference TRBV19 and TRBJ2-4, is DGGITQSPKYLFRKEGQNVTLSCEQNLNHDAMYWYRQDPGQGLRLIYYSQIVNDFQKGDIAEGYSVSREKKESFPLTVTSAQKNPTAFYLCASSTSGQTYGQYFGAGTRLSVL.